This is a list of T cell receptor beta chains from one sample in a study of vaccination and CD4 T cells after COVID-19. No antigen has been assigned to these receptors. One entry per CDR3 protein results from TCRdb running MiXCR on the PCR reads. The profile shows about 19,000 distinct CDR3 sequences, 60% to 85% of them singletons. This sample comprised CD4+ T cells from blood, cultured in vitro, obtained after SARS-CoV-2 vaccination. These receptors were taken from a human donor who received a COVID-19 vaccine. Each CDR3 is given with its conserved first and last residue. The D gene is left open where the match is weak. Clone sizes are given selectively: once, few, many, or a class where the clone is expanded.

TRBJ1-6 | TRBV19 | . | 14 | . | TGTGCCAGTAGTATATCGGCCGATAATTCACCCCTCCACTTT | CASSISADNSPLHF
TRBJ1-5 | TRBV2 | . | 13 | few | TGTGCCAGCAGTGATCAGGGAGGTCAGCCCCAGCATTTT | CASSDQGGQPQHF
TRBJ2-5 | TRBV2 | TRBD1 | 14 | . | TGTGCCAGCAGCCCGGACAGGGCGAGGAAGACCCAGTACTTC | CASSPDRARKTQYF
TRBJ1-1 | TRBV6-1 | . | 14 | . | TGTGCCAGCAGTGTCAGGGGCGGGAACACTGAAGCTTTCTTT | CASSVRGGNTEAFF
TRBJ1-1 | TRBV20-1 | . | 13 | . | TGCAGTGCTAGACCCGATCCAGACAGTGAAGCTTTCTTT | CSARPDPDSEAFF
TRBJ2-2 | TRBV3-1 | . | 13 | . | TGTGCCAGCAGCTCGACTAATACCGGGGAGCTGTTTTTT | CASSSTNTGELFF
TRBJ2-5 | TRBV6-1 | . | 13 | few | TGTGCCAGCAGTGAAGTGATTAAAGAGACCCAGTACTTC | CASSEVIKETQYF
TRBJ1-5 | TRBV27 | TRBD1 | 16 | . | TGTGCCAGCAGTAAGTACCGGGACAGGGGGCGTCAGCCCCAGCATTTT | CASSKYRDRGRQPQHF
TRBJ1-2 | TRBV6-5 | . | 15 | . | TGTGCCAGCAGTTCTCCGGGGACCTCGTTGTATGGCTACACCTTC | CASSSPGTSLYGYTF
TRBJ2-5 | TRBV19 | . | 14 | . | TGTGCCAGTAGTCTAGAAGGGGCGAGCAGCCCCCAGTACTTC | CASSLEGASSPQYF
TRBJ2-5 | TRBV12-3/TRBV12-4 | . | 15 | . | TGTGCCAGCAGTTTAGACCTCAGGGGTACGGAGACCCAGTACTTC | CASSLDLRGTETQYF
TRBJ1-2 | TRBV19 | . | 17 | . | TGTGCCAGTACTACGGGGCAGGGGATTAGTTCTAACTATGGCTACACCTTC | CASTTGQGISSNYGYTF
TRBJ2-1 | TRBV7-9 | . | 16 | . | TGTGCCAGCAGCTTCCGCGGCAGTGCCTTGAGCAATGAGCAGTTCTTC | CASSFRGSALSNEQFF
TRBJ1-5 | TRBV20-1 | . | 15 | . | TGCAGTGCTAGAGTGTGGGGGGTCGGTAATCAGCCCCAGCATTTT | CSARVWGVGNQPQHF
TRBJ2-3 | TRBV5-1 | . | 15 | . | TGCGCCAGCAGCTACCGGACTTCCCACACAGATACGCAGTATTTT | CASSYRTSHTDTQYF
TRBJ1-1 | TRBV12-3/TRBV12-4 | . | 12 | . | TGTGCCAGCAGGTTTAGGGGGACTGAAGCTTTCTTT | CASRFRGTEAFF
TRBJ1-2 | TRBV2 | TRBD1 | 14 | . | TGTGCCAGCAGGGGAGGGACAGGAGGCTATGGCTACACCTTC | CASRGGTGGYGYTF
TRBJ1-2 | TRBV2 | . | 11 | . | TGTGCCAGCAGTGAGGCCTATGGCTACACCTTC | CASSEAYGYTF
TRBJ1-1 | TRBV6-5 | TRBD1 | 15 | . | TGTGCCAGCAGTTACGTCCCCAGGGGGTCCACTGAAGCTTTCTTT | CASSYVPRGSTEAFF
TRBJ1-5 | TRBV7-9 | TRBD1 | 19 | . | TGTGCCAGCGGGGCCCCTCAAACCGGGACAGGGGTTAGCAATCAGCCCCAGCATTTT | CASGAPQTGTGVSNQPQHF
TRBJ1-2 | TRBV7-2 | . | 15 | few | TGTGCCAGCAGCCTGCGTGAGGGCGGACTTCGGGGCTACACCTTC | CASSLREGGLRGYTF
TRBJ1-5 | TRBV30 | . | 16 | . | TGTGCCTGGAGCCCAAGAAGGGGGGTATCTAATCAGCCCCAGCATTTT | CAWSPRRGVSNQPQHF
TRBJ2-3 | TRBV7-2 | TRBD2 | 12 | . | TGTGCCAGCAGCTCGGGACTACATACGCAGTATTTT | CASSSGLHTQYF
TRBJ1-3 | TRBV6-1 | . | 14 | . | TGTGCCAGCAGTGACCCCTTCTCTGGAAACACCATATATTTT | CASSDPFSGNTIYF
TRBJ1-2 | TRBV27 | . | 12 | . | TGTGCCAGCAGGGGCAGGGAAGGCGGCTACACCTTC | CASRGREGGYTF
TRBJ1-1 | TRBV2 | . | 15 | . | TGTGCCAGCAGTCAGCAGGGGATTCGGAAGACTGAAGCTTTCTTT | CASSQQGIRKTEAFF
TRBJ1-2 | TRBV7-2 | . | 14 | . | TGTGCCAGCAGCAGGGCTGCTACTAACTATGGCTACACCTTC | CASSRAATNYGYTF
TRBJ2-3 | TRBV30 | . | 15 | . | TGTGCCTGGAGCCTCCGGGCGGGCAGCACAGATACGCAGTATTTT | CAWSLRAGSTDTQYF
TRBJ1-5 | TRBV20-1 | TRBD1 | 15 | few | TGCAGTGCTAGAGATGCCCGACAGGGGGGGGGGCCCCAGCATTTT | CSARDARQGGGPQHF
TRBJ2-3 | TRBV24-1 | TRBD2 | 14 | . | TGTGCCACTCGGGGGGGCCCAAGCACAGATACGCAGTATTTT | CATRGGPSTDTQYF
TRBJ1-1 | TRBV7-3 | . | 17 | . | TGTGCCAGCAGCTTAGGCCAGGGGCACAGGTTGAACACTGAAGCTTTCTTT | CASSLGQGHRLNTEAFF
TRBJ1-5 | TRBV30 | TRBD1 | 15 | once | TGTGCCTGGAATGGGCAGGGGGGGAGAGGTCAGCCCCAGCATTTT | CAWNGQGGRGQPQHF
TRBJ1-2 | TRBV20-1 | TRBD1 | 15 | . | TGCAGTGCTAGAGATCAGGCAGGGGGGTACTATGGCTACACCTTC | CSARDQAGGYYGYTF
TRBJ2-5 | TRBV6-1 | . | 12 | . | TGTGCCAGCAGGGGGTTGGGGGGGACCCAGTACTTC | CASRGLGGTQYF
TRBJ2-5 | TRBV11-3 | . | 12 | . | TGTGCCAGCAGCGGTCTTTTGGAGACCCAGTACTTC | CASSGLLETQYF
TRBJ1-1 | TRBV20-1 | . | 14 | . | TGCAGTGCTAGAGGGATCGTGGGGACCACTGAAGCTTTCTTT | CSARGIVGTTEAFF
TRBJ1-1 | TRBV19 | . | 14 | once | TGTGCCAGTAGTACTCTGACAGCGAACACTGAAGCTTTCTTT | CASSTLTANTEAFF
TRBJ2-5 | TRBV27 | TRBD1 | 16 | . | TGTGCCAGCAGTTCCCGACAGGGGATAATCCAAGAGACCCAGTACTTC | CASSSRQGIIQETQYF
TRBJ2-2 | TRBV7-9 | TRBD2 | 17 | . | TGTGCCAGCAGCTCCCCCCGGGGGGGCGTTGAAACCGGGGAGCTGTTTTTT | CASSSPRGGVETGELFF
TRBJ1-2 | TRBV6-1 | TRBD1 | 15 | few | TGTGCCAGCAGCCGACAGGGGAAGAGTGGCTATGGCTACACCTTC | CASSRQGKSGYGYTF
TRBJ1-3 | TRBV20-1 | . | 12 | . | TGCAGTGCTACAGGGGATGGAAACACCATATATTTT | CSATGDGNTIYF
TRBJ1-2 | TRBV7-9 | . | 16 | . | TGTGCCAGCAGCTTACTCCTCGGACGTCGCAACTATGGCTACACCTTC | CASSLLLGRRNYGYTF
TRBJ1-1 | TRBV19 | . | 16 | . | TGTGCCAGTAGTATAGGGAGGCTCAGATTCAACACTGAAGCTTTCTTT | CASSIGRLRFNTEAFF
TRBJ1-6 | TRBV14 | TRBD1 | 15 | . | TGTGCCAGCAGCCCTGGACAGGGGGCGATTTCACCCCTCCACTTT | CASSPGQGAISPLHF
TRBJ2-3 | TRBV24-1 | . | 16 | few | TGTGCCACCAGTGATTCAAAATCCCAAGGGCCAGATACGCAGTATTTT | CATSDSKSQGPDTQYF
TRBJ1-2 | TRBV6-4 | . | 13 | few | TGTGCCAGCAGTGATGTCAGGGTCGATGGCTACACCTTC | CASSDVRVDGYTF
TRBJ2-5 | TRBV6-1 | TRBD2 | 19 | once | TGTGCCGGCAGTGCACGGTCCGGGACGGGACTAGCGGGGGTTGAGACCCAGTACTTC | CAGSARSGTGLAGVETQYF